The T cell receptor beta chain described here comes from a study of blood T cell repertoires in COVID-19. Germline trimming cut 3 bases from V and 4 bases from J; bases unmatched to any gene: 5. The CDR3 covers 15 residues. Looked up from germline, CDR1 is SEHNR and CDR2 is FQNEAQ (reference sequence). Assay: immunoSEQ multiplex PCR; the TCRdb copy retains only in-frame clones and omits some. The data hold 190,000 or so clones, with around 87% observed a single time. The TCR comes from a man between 35 and 55 years old with active or convalescent COVID-19. Sequencing input: peripheral blood. This chain links TRBV7-9 with TRBJ2-5, with 10 bases fitting TRBD2. CDR3 in DNA: TGTGCCAGCAGCTTGCTAGCGGGGGATCGAGAGACCCAGTACTTC. Translation: CASSLLAGDRETQYF.